These 11 T cell receptor beta chains originate from one sample sequenced in a study of cytomegalovirus exposure and HLA in healthy donors. The PCR was carried out with 60 Vbeta primers and 13 Jbeta primers. Method: immunoSEQ multiplex PCR; TCRdb's copy keeps in-frame clones and lacks some. The sample carries under 200,000 clones, approximately 77% recorded once. The sequencing sample was made of PBMCs. The receptors here all came from a man aged 30 to 39 in good health and CMV-seropositive.

The V gene is TRBV18, the J gene TRBJ2-7; D not resolved. CDR1 is KGHSH and CDR2 is LQKENI in the germline V gene. V was clipped by 0 bases and J by 2 bases, with 8 bases between them. This CDR3 is built from 14 residues. The CDR3 region is CASSPPGVPYEQYF. CDR3 nucleotide sequence: TGTGCCAGCTCACCACCCGGAGTACCCTACGAGCAGTACTTC. Drawing the rest from reference TRBV18 and TRBJ2-7, the complete variable domain is NAGVMQNPRHLVRRRGQEARLRCSPMKGHSHVYWYRQLPEEGLKFMVYLQKENIIDESGMPKERFSAEFPKEGPSILRIQQVVRGDSAAYFCASSPPGVPYEQYFGPGTRLTVT.

This clone was picked up a small number of times. The chain employs TRBV7-9 and TRBJ1-4; 12 bases match TRBD1. The CDR3 loop spans 18 amino acids. Germline lookup yields CDR1 SEHNR and CDR2 FQNEAQ (reference sequence). V dropped 4 bases and J dropped 1; count of bases not matched to a gene: 7. The CDR3 reads CASSSGTGGGLTNEKLFF. For the CDR3, the DNA is TGTGCCAGCAGCTCTGGGACAGGGGGCGGCCTAACTAATGAAAAACTGTTTTTT. The complete variable domain, with remaining parts taken from reference TRBV7-9 and TRBJ1-4, reads DTGVSQNPRHKITKRGQNVTFRCDPISEHNRLYWYRQTLGQGPEFLTYFQNEAQLEKSRLLSDRFSAERPKGSFSTLEIQRTEQGDSAMYLCASSSGTGGGLTNEKLFFGSGTQLSVL.

For the CDR3, the DNA is TGCGCCAGCATTGCAACTAGCGGCTACACAGATACGCAGTATTTT. Protein product: CASIATSGYTDTQYF. This chain connects TRBV10-2 to TRBJ2-3; TRBD2 agrees at 8 bases. The V gene end was trimmed by 7 bases and the J gene end by 2 bases; junction bases not matched to a gene: 8. CDR1 WSHSY and CDR2 SAAADI come from the germline V gene. CDR3 length: 15 amino acids.

The CDR3: CASSIGGKETQYF. The CDR3 coding sequence is TGTGCCAGCAGCATTGGGGGCAAAGAGACCCAGTACTTC. J is TRBJ2-5 and V is TRBV2; perhaps TRBD1 as D (6 bases). There are 13 residues in the CDR3. Trimming took 6 bases from V and 3 from J, leaving 11 bases between them. CDR1 is SNHLY, CDR2 FYNNEI, per germline.

V is TRBV19 and J is TRBJ2-7; 9 bases line up with TRBD1. The germline CDR1 and CDR2 sequences are LNHDA and SQIVND (reference sequence). The J segment lost 5 bases and the V segment lost 7 bases, leaving 12 bases of the junction unmatched. The CDR3 consists of 15 residues. The CDR3 spells CASTFGWDREHEQYF. The CDR3 DNA sequence: TGTGCCAGTACATTTGGGTGGGACAGGGAACACGAGCAGTACTTC.

V gene TRBV7-6 combines with J gene TRBJ2-7, with D possibly TRBD2 on 5 matching bases. CDR3 length: 16 residues. The germline gives CDR1 SGHVS, CDR2 FNYEAQ. The V end lost 1 base, the J end lost 0 bases, and 13 bases lay between the germline ends. In DNA, the CDR3 is TGTGCCAGCAGCTTAGAACTAGGCCGGTTCTCCTACGAGCAGTACTTC. Amino acid sequence: CASSLELGRFSYEQYF.

J is TRBJ2-5 and V is TRBV19; 11 nucleotides line up with TRBD1. The CDR3 is 16 residues long. The V segment lost 1 base and the J segment 1 base; nucleotides outside the gene matches: 2. CDR1 is LNHDA, CDR2 SQIVND, per germline (reference sequence). CDR3 nucleotide sequence: TGTGCCAGTAGTATAGGGGACAGGGGGGGCCAAGAGACCCAGTACTTC. This encodes CASSIGDRGGQETQYF.

The chain is built from TRBV19 and TRBJ2-7, with D possibly TRBD2 on 5 matching bases. The CDR3 is 13 residues long. The germline V and J ends were trimmed by 3 bases and 7 bases, with 13 bases remaining between them. Per the germline V gene, CDR1 is LNHDA and CDR2 is SQIVND (reference sequence). The CDR3 here is CASSIERTGEQYF. The CDR3 DNA follows: TGTGCCAGTAGTATTGAAAGAACGGGAGAGCAGTACTTC.

The table lists this clone with a count of one. V gene TRBV28 combines with J gene TRBJ1-5; TRBD1 matches at 8 bases. Germline values: CDR1 MDHEN, CDR2 SYDVKM. The V and J ends lost 9 bases and 0 bases, in that order; junction bases with no gene match: 7. The CDR3 runs to 15 residues. The CDR3 loop is CASGQGTYSNQPQHF. CDR3 bases: TGTGCCAGTGGACAGGGAACTTATAGCAATCAGCCCCAGCATTTT. Full variable domain (outside the CDR3, taken from reference TRBV28 and TRBJ1-5): DVKVTQSSRYLVKRTGEKVFLECVQDMDHENMFWYRQDPGLGLRLIYFSYDVKMKEKGDIPEGYSVSREKKERFSLILESASTNQTSMYLCASGQGTYSNQPQHFGDGTRLSIL.

DNA for the CDR3: TGTGCCAGCAGTTTGGGGCCGAGGGAGACCCAGTACTTC. Translated: CASSLGPRETQYF. This chain joins TRBV27 and TRBJ2-5, with D possibly being TRBD1 (5 bases). The germline V gene has CDR1 MNHEY and CDR2 SMNVEV (reference sequence). Trimming took off 3 bases at V and 5 bases at J, with 10 bases between the two ends. CDR3 length: 13 residues.

The V and J genes are TRBV19 and TRBJ2-5; 8 positions agree with TRBD2. V was clipped by 7 bases and J by 4 bases; unmatched bases: 11. This CDR3 has 15 amino acids. The germline CDR1 and CDR2 sequences are LNHDA and SQIVND (reference sequence). CDR3 in DNA: TGTGCCAGTATCTTGTCTTTAGCGGGGCGAGAGACCCAGTACTTC. This gives the protein CASILSLAGRETQYF.